Presented here are 9 T cell receptor beta chains from one specimen sequenced in a study of blood T cell repertoires in COVID-19 (dated by TCRdb to the early 2020s). The library was prepared using the immunoSEQ multiplex PCR assay. Imported from immuneACCESS, the table was reduced by TCRdb to in-frame sequences with V and J called. These copies leave out some clones; in studies compared against another copy, an unresolved V gene accounts for under half, and the cause of the remainder is not known. Recorded for this sample are fewer than 150,000 clones; around 83% of them occurred a single time. The ten largest make up 3.5% to 5% of the sample. Specimen: peripheral blood. Receptor source: a woman aged 80 or over with acute or convalescent COVID-19.

The chain has TRBV5-7 and TRBJ1-2; possible D gene TRBD1, 5 bases. Being an ORF, TRBV5-7 has a function that is uncertain. The CDR3 has 15 amino acids. Trimming pared 0 bases from V and 0 bases from J, leaving 9 bases between. Written as DNA, the CDR3 is TGTGCCAGCAGCTTGGTAGGGGCCCCTAACTATGGCTACACCTTC. This encodes CASSLVGAPNYGYTF.

This chain joins TRBV5-1 and TRBJ1-4, with 7 bases matching TRBD1. The germline V gene encodes CDR1 SGHRS and CDR2 YFSETQ. Trimming at V came to 0 bases and at J to 6 bases, leaving 2 bases not matched to a gene. CDR3 length: 14 residues. The CDR3 DNA reads TGCGCCAGCAGCTTGGGACAGGGTTATGAAAAACTGTTTTTT. This sequence encodes CASSLGQGYEKLFF.

The rearrangement uses TRBV7-9 and TRBJ2-5; 7 nucleotides align to TRBD2. This CDR3 contains 15 residues. Per the germline V gene, CDR1 is SEHNR and CDR2 is FQNEAQ (reference sequence). J was trimmed by 5 bases and V by 3 bases; bases with no gene match: 9. The CDR3 DNA follows: TGTGCCAGCAGCTTGGTAACGGGGGGAAAGGAGACCCAGTACTTC. Translation: CASSLVTGGKETQYF. Full variable domain (missing parts from reference TRBV7-9 and TRBJ2-5): DTGVSQNPRHKITKRGQNVTFRCDPISEHNRLYWYRQTLGQGPEFLTYFQNEAQLEKSRLLSDRFSAERPKGSFSTLEIQRTEQGDSAMYLCASSLVTGGKETQYFGPGTRLLVL.

CDR3 DNA sequence: TGTGCCAGCAGCCAAGTAAGGGACAGGGGCATCTATGGCTACACCTTC. Its translation: CASSQVRDRGIYGYTF. The rearrangement joins TRBV3-1 (or the pseudogene TRBV3-2) to TRBJ1-2; the match to TRBD1 covers 10 bases. Trimming at V came to 1 base and at J to 4 bases, leaving 6 bases not matched to a gene. In germline, CDR1 is LGHDT, CDR2 YNNKEL (reference sequence). The CDR3 covers 16 residues.

This clone was seen just once. The gene calls are TRBV6-5 and TRBJ1-4; the match to TRBD1 covers 7 bases. Trimming removed 5 bases from V and 8 bases from J; junction bases left unmatched: 5. Germline V gene lookup returns CDR1 MNHEY and CDR2 SVGAGI. The CDR3 runs 13 residues. The CDR3 DNA follows: TGTGCCAGCAGTCGGGGACAGTCCGAAAAACTGTTTTTT. The encoded protein is CASSRGQSEKLFF.

The chain joins TRBV2 to TRBJ2-3, with unresolved D. CDR1 is SNHLY and CDR2 is FYNNEI in the germline V gene. V was trimmed by 7 bases and J by 8 bases, leaving 13 bases between them. The CDR3 runs 12 residues. The CDR3 spells CASTSPPSTQYF. CDR3 coding DNA: TGTGCCAGCACCTCGCCCCCGAGTACGCAGTATTTT.

The V call is TRBV7-3, the J call TRBJ2-1; 11 bases are shared with TRBD2. Germline CDR1 is SGHTA and CDR2 is FQGTGA. This CDR3 region has 17 residues. J lost 1 base, V lost 1 base, and 3 bases had no gene match. The CDR3 sequence: CASSLIAGGPSYNEQFF. For the CDR3, the DNA is TGTGCCAGCAGCTTAATAGCGGGGGGGCCGTCCTACAATGAGCAGTTCTTC.

The CDR3 loop reads CASNAIAGGRNIQYF. In DNA form, the CDR3 reads TGTGCCAGCAACGCTATAGCGGGAGGCAGAAACATTCAGTACTTC. The chain links TRBV28 to TRBJ2-4; 10 bases line up with TRBD2. Germline V gene data show CDR1 as MDHEN and CDR2 as SYDVKM. V gave up 7 bases and J gave up 6 bases; unmatched junction bases: 9. The CDR3 has 15 residues.

The V call is TRBV4-1, the J call TRBJ1-1, with D tentatively TRBD1 (5 bases). Trimming stripped 3 bases from V and 5 bases from J, with 13 bases between. Germline CDR1 MGHRA, CDR2 YSYEKL. The CDR3 covers 14 residues. The CDR3 nucleotides are TGCGCCAGCAGCCACACAGGTTTGTATACTGAAGCTTTCTTT. Translation gives CASSHTGLYTEAFF.